This entry is about one T cell receptor (beta chain). Trimming cost V 6 bases and J 4 bases; bases outside gene matches: 4. This CDR3 is 13 amino acids long. CDR1 is MNHEY and CDR2 is SVGAGI in the germline V gene. The sample is drawn from a study of cytomegalovirus exposure and HLA in healthy donors. The primer mix had 60 Vbeta and 13 Jbeta primers. Repertoires were generated with immunoSEQ multiplex PCR, while TCRdb's copy carries only in-frame clones and drops some. The profile shows 110,000 or so clones, about 68% of them singletons. The V and J genes are TRBV6-5 and TRBJ1-1; 8 nucleotides line up with TRBD1. The receptor comes from a woman aged 40 to 50 in good health and CMV-seropositive. What was sequenced was PBMCs. The CDR3 here is CASRNTGGTEAFF. The CDR3 coding sequence is TGTGCCAGCAGAAATACAGGGGGCACTGAAGCTTTCTTT.